This T cell receptor beta chain was observed in a study of cytomegalovirus exposure and HLA in healthy donors. Germline CDR1 SEHNR, CDR2 FQNEAQ (reference sequence). The CDR3 has 16 residues. V lost 4 bases to trimming and J lost 0 bases, with 13 bases between them. A multiplex PCR was run with 60 Vbeta primers and 13 Jbeta primers. Data came from immunoSEQ multiplex PCR; TCRdb stores just in-frame clones and leaves some out. The data contain more than 45,000 clones, just under 85% of them singletons. The sequence was collected from a man aged 50-60 years in good health and CMV-seronegative. Source material: PBMCs. This sequence joins TRBV7-9 and TRBJ1-3, with D unresolved. CDR3: CASSSRQSLSGNTIYF. The CDR3, as DNA: TGTGCCAGCAGCTCACGCCAGTCCCTCTCTGGAAACACCATATATTTT.